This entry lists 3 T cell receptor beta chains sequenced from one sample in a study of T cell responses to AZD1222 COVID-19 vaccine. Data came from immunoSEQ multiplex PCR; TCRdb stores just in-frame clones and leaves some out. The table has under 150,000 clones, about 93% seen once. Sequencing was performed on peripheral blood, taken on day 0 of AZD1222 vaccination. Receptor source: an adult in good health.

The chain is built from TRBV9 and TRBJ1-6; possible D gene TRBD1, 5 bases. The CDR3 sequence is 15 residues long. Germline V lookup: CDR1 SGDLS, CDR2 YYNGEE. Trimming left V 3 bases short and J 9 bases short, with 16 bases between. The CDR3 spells CASSERIGGISPLHF. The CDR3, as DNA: TGTGCCAGCAGCGAACGGATTGGGGGGATTTCACCCCTCCACTTT. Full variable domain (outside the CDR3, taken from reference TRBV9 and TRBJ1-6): DSGVTQTPKHLITATGQRVTLRCSPRSGDLSVYWYQQSLDQGLQFLIQYYNGEERAKGNILERFSAQQFPDLHSELNLSSLELGDSALYFCASSERIGGISPLHFGNGTRLTVT.

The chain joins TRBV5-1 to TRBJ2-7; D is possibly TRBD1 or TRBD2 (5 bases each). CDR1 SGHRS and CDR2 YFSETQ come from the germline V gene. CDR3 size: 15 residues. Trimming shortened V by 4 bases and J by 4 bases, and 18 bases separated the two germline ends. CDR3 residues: CASSPGTHLSYEQYF. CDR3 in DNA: TGCGCCAGCAGCCCCGGGACGCACCTCTCATACGAGCAGTACTTC.

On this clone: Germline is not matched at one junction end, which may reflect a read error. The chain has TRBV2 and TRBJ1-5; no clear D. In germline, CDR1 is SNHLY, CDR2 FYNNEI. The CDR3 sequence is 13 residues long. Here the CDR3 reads CASSEGPGQPQHF. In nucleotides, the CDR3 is TGTGCCAGCAGCGAAGGACCGGGGCAGCCCCAGCATTTT.